These 10 T cell receptor beta chains came from one sample sequenced in a study of siplizumab effects on memory and regulatory T cells. Assay used: immunoSEQ multiplex PCR; TCRdb lists only in-frame clones, some missing. Here the sample spans 120,000 or so clones, around nine tenths being singletons. The sequenced sample consisted of CD4+ T cells sorted from blood. Receptor source: a human donor in good health.

J is TRBJ2-3 and V is TRBV6-5; TRBD1 might be the D (5 bases). The CDR3 is made up of 14 amino acids. Trimming pared 7 bases from V and 0 bases from J, leaving 11 bases between. The germline V gene encodes CDR1 MNHEY and CDR2 SVGAGI. This CDR3 is CASTRTPSTDTQYF. The CDR3 DNA sequence: TGTGCCAGCACTCGGACACCCAGCACAGATACGCAGTATTTT.

This clone was counted a single time. The gene calls are TRBV18 and TRBJ1-5, with 7 bases that match TRBD1. V was pared by 5 bases and J by 7 bases, with 5 bases of the junction left unmatched. Per the germline V gene, CDR1 is KGHSH and CDR2 is LQKENI. This CDR3 region has 13 residues. Here the CDR3 DNA reads TGTGCCAGCTCAAACGACAGGGAACAGCCCCAGCATTTT. Encoded protein: CASSNDREQPQHF.

The chain carries TRBV7-2 and TRBJ1-5; TRBD1 agrees at 7 bases. The CDR3 loop spans 14 amino acids. Germline CDR1 SGHTA, CDR2 FQGNSA. V lost 5 bases and J lost 7; bases outside the gene matches: 8. The chain's CDR3 is CASSPDRDRQPQHF. The CDR3 DNA sequence: TGTGCCAGCAGCCCAGACAGGGATAGACAGCCCCAGCATTTT. Filled out from reference TRBV7-2 and TRBJ1-5, the complete variable domain reads GAGVSQSPSNKVTEKGKDVELRCDPISGHTALYWYRQSLGQGLEFLIYFQGNSAPDKSGLPSDRFSAERTGGSVSTLTIQRTQQEDSAVYLCASSPDRDRQPQHFGDGTRLSIL.

This clone was detected only a few times. An end of the junction does not agree with germline; a read error may underlie this. The rearrangement uses TRBV2 and TRBJ2-4, with 7 bases that match TRBD2. CDR1 and CDR2 from the germline V gene are SNHLY and FYNNEI. CDR3 length: 13 amino acids. In nucleotides, the CDR3 is TGTGCCAGCAGGGGGGGGGACTCCCTCCAAGGGGACTTC. This gives the protein CASRGGDSLQGDF.

This chain joins TRBV7-4 and TRBJ2-7; 8 positions match TRBD1. J was trimmed by 5 bases and V by 5 bases; bases with no gene match: 11. Germline CDR1 SGHVT, CDR2 SQSDAQ. The CDR3 covers 15 residues. The CDR3 DNA follows: TGTGCCAGCAGCATTAGATCCGGACAGGGCCACGAGCAGTACTTC. Residues: CASSIRSGQGHEQYF. Using reference TRBV7-4 and TRBJ2-7 for the parts outside the CDR3, the full variable domain is GAGVSQSPRYKVAKRGRDVALRCDSISGHVTLYWYRQTLGQGSEVLTYSQSDAQRDKSGRPSGRFSAERPERSVSTLKIQRTEQGDSAVYLCASSIRSGQGHEQYFGPGTRLTVT.

This rearrangement joins TRBV5-1 to TRBJ2-1, with a tentative D call TRBD1 (6 bases). The CDR3 sequence is 15 residues long. V lost 3 bases to trimming and J lost 5 bases, with 15 bases between them. Looked up from germline, CDR1 is SGHRS and CDR2 is YFSETQ. The CDR3 spells CASSYSPGDHNEQFF. CDR3 nucleotides: TGCGCCAGCAGCTACAGCCCAGGGGATCACAATGAGCAGTTCTTC.

The chain combines TRBV6-5 with TRBJ1-3; unclear D gene. CDR3 length equals 15 residues. Deletions cut 8 bases from V and 0 bases from J, with 14 bases between. The V gene's germline CDR1 is MNHEY and CDR2 SVGAGI. The CDR3 region has the DNA TGTGCCAGCGTACGAGAGGGCCCCTCTGGAAACACCATATATTTT. The encoded protein is CASVREGPSGNTIYF.

The CDR3 coding sequence is TGTGCCAGCAGCGTACGACCCGGGGGGTACAATGAGCAGTTCTTC. Its translation is CASSVRPGGYNEQFF. The rearrangement joins TRBV9 to TRBJ2-1, with 7 bases fitting TRBD2. The CDR3 runs 15 residues. Germline CDR1 reads SGDLS; CDR2 reads YYNGEE. J was trimmed by 4 bases and V by 1 base; bases with no gene match: 5.

This clone was observed a single time. The CDR3 reads CASGRQGADEQYF. CDR3 coding DNA: TGTGCCAGCGGAAGACAGGGGGCTGACGAGCAGTACTTC. The rearrangement uses TRBV5-4 and TRBJ2-7; TRBD1 matches 10 bases. The CDR3 has 13 amino acids. Trimming removed 7 bases from V and 5 bases from J; junction bases left unmatched: 6. Germline V gene lookup returns CDR1 SGHNT and CDR2 YYREEE (reference sequence).

This chain links TRBV6-4 with TRBJ1-2, with 9 positions matching TRBD1. The length of the CDR3 is 15 residues. V gave up 2 bases and J gave up 4 bases; unmatched junction bases: 5. CDR1 is MRHNA, CDR2 SNTAGT, per germline. The CDR3 nucleotides are TGTGCCAGCAGTGACCCGGGACAGGGCCGCTATGGCTACACCTTC. It specifies CASSDPGQGRYGYTF.